These 5 T cell receptor beta chains originate from one sample sequenced in a study of blood T cell repertoires in COVID-19. The repertoire was sequenced with immunoSEQ multiplex PCR; TCRdb's copy has only in-frame clones and lacks some. This sample has about 110,000 clones, with around 80% found just once. Sequenced: peripheral blood. Receptor source: a woman aged 70 to 79 with acute or convalescent COVID-19.

The chain has TRBV29-1 and TRBJ2-2; D not resolved. The CDR3 runs 11 residues. Per the germline V gene, CDR1 is SQVTM and CDR2 is ANQGSEA. This CDR3 is CSEEHTGELFF. CDR3 bases: TGCAGTGAGGAGCACACCGGGGAGCTGTTTTTT.

V and J are TRBV6-5 and TRBJ2-7; unclear D gene. The CDR3 totals 14 residues. Trimming took off 7 bases at V and 3 bases at J, with 16 bases between the two ends. Germline CDR1 is MNHEY and CDR2 is SVGAGI. The DNA for the CDR3 is TGTGCCAGCAAAATGTACGCGGCCGTCTACGAGCAGTACTTC. It translates to CASKMYAAVYEQYF.

The chain carries TRBV5-8 and TRBJ1-5, with D hard to call. Germline assignment: CDR1 SGHTS and CDR2 YDEGEE. V lost 6 bases and J lost 0, with 19 bases in between. This CDR3 contains 17 residues. CDR3: CASTQGRFRHSNQPQHF. The CDR3 DNA sequence: TGTGCCAGCACCCAAGGGAGGTTCAGACATAGCAATCAGCCCCAGCATTTT.

The genes are TRBV5-4 and TRBJ2-1; 10 bases line up with TRBD2. The CDR3 runs to 15 residues. Germline values: CDR1 SGHNT, CDR2 YYREEE (reference sequence). Unmatched junction bases numbered 7, after V lost 5 bases and J lost 5 bases. The CDR3 region has the DNA TGTGCCAGCAGTGGAGCGGGGGGGCTCCACAATGAGCAGTTCTTC. Translation: CASSGAGGLHNEQFF.

This clone appeared a single time. The chain carries TRBV19 and TRBJ2-2; 10 bases match TRBD2. This CDR3 has 16 amino acids. V lost 4 bases and J lost 6; bases outside the gene matches: 8. CDR1 is LNHDA and CDR2 is SQIVND in the germline V gene (reference sequence). This chain's CDR3 is CASSRTLAGEAGELFF. For the CDR3, the DNA is TGTGCCAGTAGTAGGACGCTAGCGGGAGAGGCCGGGGAGCTGTTTTTT.